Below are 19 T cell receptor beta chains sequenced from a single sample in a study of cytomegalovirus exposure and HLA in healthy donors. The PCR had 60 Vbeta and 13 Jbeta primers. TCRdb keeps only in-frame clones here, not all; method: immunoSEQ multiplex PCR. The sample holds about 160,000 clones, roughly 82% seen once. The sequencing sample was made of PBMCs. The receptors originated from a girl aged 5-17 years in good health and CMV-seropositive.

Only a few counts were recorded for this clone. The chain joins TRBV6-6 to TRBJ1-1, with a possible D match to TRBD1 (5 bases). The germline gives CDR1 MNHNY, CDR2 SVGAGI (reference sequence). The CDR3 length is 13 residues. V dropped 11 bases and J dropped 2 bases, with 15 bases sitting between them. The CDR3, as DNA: TGTGCCCCCAACGGGGGGGGTAACACTGAAGCTTTCTTT. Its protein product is CAPNGGGNTEAFF.

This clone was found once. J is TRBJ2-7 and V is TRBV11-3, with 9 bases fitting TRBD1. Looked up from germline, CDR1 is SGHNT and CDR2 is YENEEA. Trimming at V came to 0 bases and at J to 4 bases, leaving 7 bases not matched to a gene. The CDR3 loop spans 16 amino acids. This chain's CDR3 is CASSLDGTGGGYEQYF. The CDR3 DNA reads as TGTGCCAGCAGCTTAGACGGCACAGGGGGCGGTTACGAGCAGTACTTC.

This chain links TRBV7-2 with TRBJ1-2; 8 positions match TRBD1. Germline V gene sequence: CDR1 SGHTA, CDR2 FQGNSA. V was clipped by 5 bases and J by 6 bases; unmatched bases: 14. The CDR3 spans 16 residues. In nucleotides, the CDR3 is TGTGCCAGCAGCCTTAATACTCACAGGACAGGGAATGGCTACACCTTC. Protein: CASSLNTHRTGNGYTF.

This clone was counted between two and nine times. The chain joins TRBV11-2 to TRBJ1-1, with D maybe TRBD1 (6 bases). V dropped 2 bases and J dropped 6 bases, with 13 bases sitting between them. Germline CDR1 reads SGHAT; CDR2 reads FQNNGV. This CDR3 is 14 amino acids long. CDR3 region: CASSLQPTGPEAFF. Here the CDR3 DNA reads TGTGCCAGCAGCTTACAACCAACAGGGCCTGAAGCTTTCTTT.

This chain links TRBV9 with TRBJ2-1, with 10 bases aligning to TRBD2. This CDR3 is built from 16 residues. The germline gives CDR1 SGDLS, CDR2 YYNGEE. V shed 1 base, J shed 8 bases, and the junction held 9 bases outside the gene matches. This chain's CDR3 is CASSVWGAGGPDEQFF. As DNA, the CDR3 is TGTGCCAGCAGCGTATGGGGAGCGGGGGGGCCAGATGAGCAGTTCTTC.

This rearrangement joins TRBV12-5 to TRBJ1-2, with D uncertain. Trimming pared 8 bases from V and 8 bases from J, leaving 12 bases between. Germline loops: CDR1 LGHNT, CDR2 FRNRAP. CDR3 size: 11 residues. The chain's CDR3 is CASSNGGGYTF. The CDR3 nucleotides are TGTGCTAGTTCCAACGGCGGCGGCTACACCTTC.

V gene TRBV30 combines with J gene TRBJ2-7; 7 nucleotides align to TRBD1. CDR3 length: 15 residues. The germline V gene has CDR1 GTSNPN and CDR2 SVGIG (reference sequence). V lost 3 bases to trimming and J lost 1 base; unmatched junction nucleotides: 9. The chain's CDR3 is CAWSENRGVSYEQYF. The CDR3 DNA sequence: TGTGCCTGGAGCGAAAACAGGGGAGTGTCCTACGAGCAGTACTTC.

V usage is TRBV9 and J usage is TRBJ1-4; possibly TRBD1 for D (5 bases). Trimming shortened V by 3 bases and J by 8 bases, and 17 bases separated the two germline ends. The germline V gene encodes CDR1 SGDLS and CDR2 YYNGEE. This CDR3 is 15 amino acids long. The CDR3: CASSGGGAGGEKLFF. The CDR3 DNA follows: TGTGCCAGCAGCGGAGGAGGCGCGGGGGGAGAAAAACTGTTTTTT. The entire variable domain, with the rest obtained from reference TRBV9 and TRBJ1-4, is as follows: DSGVTQTPKHLITATGQRVTLRCSPRSGDLSVYWYQQSLDQGLQFLIQYYNGEERAKGNILERFSAQQFPDLHSELNLSSLELGDSALYFCASSGGGAGGEKLFFGSGTQLSVL.

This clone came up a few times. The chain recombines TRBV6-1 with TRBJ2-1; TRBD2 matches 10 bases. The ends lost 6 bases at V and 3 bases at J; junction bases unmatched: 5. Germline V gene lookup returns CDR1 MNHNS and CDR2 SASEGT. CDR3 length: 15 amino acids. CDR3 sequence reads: CASRLAGALYNEQFF. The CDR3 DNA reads TGTGCCAGCAGGCTAGCGGGAGCGCTCTACAATGAGCAGTTCTTC.

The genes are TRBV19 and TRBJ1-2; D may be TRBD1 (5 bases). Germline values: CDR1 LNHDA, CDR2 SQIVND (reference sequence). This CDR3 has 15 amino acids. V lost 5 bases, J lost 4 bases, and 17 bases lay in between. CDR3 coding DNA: TGTGCCAGTAGTTTTATGGGCCAGGGTACCTATGGCTACACCTTC. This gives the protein CASSFMGQGTYGYTF.

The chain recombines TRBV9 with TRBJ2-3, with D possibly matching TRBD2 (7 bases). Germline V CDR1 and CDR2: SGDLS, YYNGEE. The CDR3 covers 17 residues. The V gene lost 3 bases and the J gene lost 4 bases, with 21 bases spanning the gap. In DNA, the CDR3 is TGTGCCAGCAGCGCAACCCCGTTGGGGGGGCGGGCAGATACGCAGTATTTT. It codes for CASSATPLGGRADTQYF.

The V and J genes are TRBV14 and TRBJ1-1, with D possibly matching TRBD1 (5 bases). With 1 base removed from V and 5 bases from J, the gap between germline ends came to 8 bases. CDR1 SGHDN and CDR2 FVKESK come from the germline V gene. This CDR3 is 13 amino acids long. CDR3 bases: TGTGCCAGCAGCCAAGCAGGGAAGACTGAAGCTTTCTTT. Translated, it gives CASSQAGKTEAFF.

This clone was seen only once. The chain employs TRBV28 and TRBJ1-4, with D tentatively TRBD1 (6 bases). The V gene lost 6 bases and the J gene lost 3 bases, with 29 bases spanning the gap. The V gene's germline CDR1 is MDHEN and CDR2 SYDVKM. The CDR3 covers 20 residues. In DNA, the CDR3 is TGTGCCAGCAGAGTTTTGGGCACCGGAAAAGGGGGTACAGCTAATGAAAAACTGTTTTTT. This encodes CASRVLGTGKGGTANEKLFF. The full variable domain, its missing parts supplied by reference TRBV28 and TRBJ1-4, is DVKVTQSSRYLVKRTGEKVFLECVQDMDHENMFWYRQDPGLGLRLIYFSYDVKMKEKGDIPEGYSVSREKKERFSLILESASTNQTSMYLCASRVLGTGKGGTANEKLFFGSGTQLSVL.

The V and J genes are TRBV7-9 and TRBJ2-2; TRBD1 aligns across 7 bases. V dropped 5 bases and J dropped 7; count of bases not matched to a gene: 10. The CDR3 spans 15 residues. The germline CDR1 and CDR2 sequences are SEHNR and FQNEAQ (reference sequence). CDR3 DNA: TGTGCCAGCAGCCCGACAGGGACATTAGTCGGGGAGCTGTTTTTT. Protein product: CASSPTGTLVGELFF. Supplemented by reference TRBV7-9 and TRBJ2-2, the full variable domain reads DTGVSQNPRHKITKRGQNVTFRCDPISEHNRLYWYRQTLGQGPEFLTYFQNEAQLEKSRLLSDRFSAERPKGSFSTLEIQRTEQGDSAMYLCASSPTGTLVGELFFGEGSRLTVL.

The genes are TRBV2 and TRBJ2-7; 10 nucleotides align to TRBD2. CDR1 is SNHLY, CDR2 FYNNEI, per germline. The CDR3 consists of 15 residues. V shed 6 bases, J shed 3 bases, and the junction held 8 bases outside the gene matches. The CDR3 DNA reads TGTGCCAGCAGGCACGCTAGCGGGAGAATCTACGAGCAGTACTTC. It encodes CASRHASGRIYEQYF.

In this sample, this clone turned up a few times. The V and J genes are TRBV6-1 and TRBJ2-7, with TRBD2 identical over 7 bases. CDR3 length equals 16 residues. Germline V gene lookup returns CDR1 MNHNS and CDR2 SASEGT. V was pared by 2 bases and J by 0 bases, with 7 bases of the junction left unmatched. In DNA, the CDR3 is TGTGCCAGCAGTGAATATGCGGCGGGAGTCTCCTACGAGCAGTACTTC. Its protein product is CASSEYAAGVSYEQYF.

The CDR3 bases are TGTGCCAGCGCCCCATTTGGACTAGAGCCCTCCGAGCAGTACTTC. As protein: CASAPFGLEPSEQYF. V usage is TRBV7-6 and J usage is TRBJ2-7, with 7 nucleotides matching TRBD2. Germline V gene sequence: CDR1 SGHVS, CDR2 FNYEAQ. V shed 8 bases, J shed 6 bases, and the junction held 16 bases outside the gene matches. The CDR3 contains 15 residues.

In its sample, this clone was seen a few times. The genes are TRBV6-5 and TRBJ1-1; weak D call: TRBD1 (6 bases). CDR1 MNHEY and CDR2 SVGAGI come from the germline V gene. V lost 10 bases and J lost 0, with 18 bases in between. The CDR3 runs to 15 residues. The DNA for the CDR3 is TGTGCCACCCGGGTCCAGGGGCTCATGAACACTGAAGCTTTCTTT. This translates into CATRVQGLMNTEAFF.

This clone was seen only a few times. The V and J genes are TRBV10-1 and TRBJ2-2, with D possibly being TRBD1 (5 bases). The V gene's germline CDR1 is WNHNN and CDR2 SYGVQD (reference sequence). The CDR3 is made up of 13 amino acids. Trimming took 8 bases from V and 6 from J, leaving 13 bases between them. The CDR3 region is CASSQGAPGELFF. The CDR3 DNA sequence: TGCGCCAGCTCTCAAGGGGCCCCCGGGGAGCTGTTTTTT.